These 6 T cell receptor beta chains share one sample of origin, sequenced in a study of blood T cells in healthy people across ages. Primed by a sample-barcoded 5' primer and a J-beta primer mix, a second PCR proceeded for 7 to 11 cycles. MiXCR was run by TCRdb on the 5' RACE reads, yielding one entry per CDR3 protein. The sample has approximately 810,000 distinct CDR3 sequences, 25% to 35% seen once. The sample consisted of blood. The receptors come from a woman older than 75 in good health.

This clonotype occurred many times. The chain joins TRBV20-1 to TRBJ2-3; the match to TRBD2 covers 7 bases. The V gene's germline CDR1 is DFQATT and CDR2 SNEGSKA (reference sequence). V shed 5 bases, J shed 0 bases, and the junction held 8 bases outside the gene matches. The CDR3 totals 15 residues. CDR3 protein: CSALPSGKSTDTQYF. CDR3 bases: TGCAGTGCTCTGCCCAGCGGGAAAAGCACAGATACGCAGTATTTT.

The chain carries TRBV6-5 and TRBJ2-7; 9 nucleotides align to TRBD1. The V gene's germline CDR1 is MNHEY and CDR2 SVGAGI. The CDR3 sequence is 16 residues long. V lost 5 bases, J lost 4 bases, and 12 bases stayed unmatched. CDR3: CASSKQPGQGFYEQYF. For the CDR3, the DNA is TGTGCCAGCAGTAAACAACCGGGACAGGGATTTTACGAGCAGTACTTC.

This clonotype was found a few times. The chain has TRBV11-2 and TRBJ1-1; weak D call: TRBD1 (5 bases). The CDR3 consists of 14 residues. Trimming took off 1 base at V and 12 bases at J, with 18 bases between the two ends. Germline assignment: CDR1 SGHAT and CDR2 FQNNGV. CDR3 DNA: TGTGCCAGCAGCTTAGGGACTCCCGACTTGGGACCTTTCTTT. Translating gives CASSLGTPDLGPFF.

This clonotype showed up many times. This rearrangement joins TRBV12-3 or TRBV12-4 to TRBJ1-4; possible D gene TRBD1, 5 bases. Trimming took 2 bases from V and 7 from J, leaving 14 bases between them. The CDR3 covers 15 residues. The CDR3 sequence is CASSLLGRGGEKLFF. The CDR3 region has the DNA TGTGCCAGCAGTTTACTGGGGCGTGGTGGTGAAAAACTGTTTTTT.

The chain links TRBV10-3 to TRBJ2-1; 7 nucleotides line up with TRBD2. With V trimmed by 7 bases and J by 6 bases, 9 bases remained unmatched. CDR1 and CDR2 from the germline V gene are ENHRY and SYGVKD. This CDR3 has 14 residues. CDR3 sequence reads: CAITQTSQRNEQFF. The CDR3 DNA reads TGTGCCATCACCCAGACTAGCCAGCGCAATGAGCAGTTCTTC.

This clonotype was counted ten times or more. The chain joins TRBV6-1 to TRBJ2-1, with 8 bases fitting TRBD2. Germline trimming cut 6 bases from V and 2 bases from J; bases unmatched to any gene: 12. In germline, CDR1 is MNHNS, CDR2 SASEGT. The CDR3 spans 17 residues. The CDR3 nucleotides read TGTGCCAGCAGGGGCGGGGATGAGCGGGGGACCTACAATGAGCAGTTCTTC. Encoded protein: CASRGGDERGTYNEQFF.